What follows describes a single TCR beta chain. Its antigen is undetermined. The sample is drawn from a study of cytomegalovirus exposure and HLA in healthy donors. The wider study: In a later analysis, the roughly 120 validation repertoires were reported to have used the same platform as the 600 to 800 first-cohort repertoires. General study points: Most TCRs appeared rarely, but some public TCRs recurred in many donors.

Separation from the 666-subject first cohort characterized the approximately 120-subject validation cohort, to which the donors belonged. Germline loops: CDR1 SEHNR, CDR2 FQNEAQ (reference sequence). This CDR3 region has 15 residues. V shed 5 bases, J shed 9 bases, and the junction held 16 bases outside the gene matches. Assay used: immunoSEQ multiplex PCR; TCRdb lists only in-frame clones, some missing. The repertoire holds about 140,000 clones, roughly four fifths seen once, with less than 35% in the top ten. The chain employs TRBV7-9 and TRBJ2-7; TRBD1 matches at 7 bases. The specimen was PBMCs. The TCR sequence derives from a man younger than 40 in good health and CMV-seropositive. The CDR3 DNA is TGTGCCAGCAGCGCCCTGACCGGGACAGCGTTAGGGCAGTACTTC. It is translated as CASSALTGTALGQYF.